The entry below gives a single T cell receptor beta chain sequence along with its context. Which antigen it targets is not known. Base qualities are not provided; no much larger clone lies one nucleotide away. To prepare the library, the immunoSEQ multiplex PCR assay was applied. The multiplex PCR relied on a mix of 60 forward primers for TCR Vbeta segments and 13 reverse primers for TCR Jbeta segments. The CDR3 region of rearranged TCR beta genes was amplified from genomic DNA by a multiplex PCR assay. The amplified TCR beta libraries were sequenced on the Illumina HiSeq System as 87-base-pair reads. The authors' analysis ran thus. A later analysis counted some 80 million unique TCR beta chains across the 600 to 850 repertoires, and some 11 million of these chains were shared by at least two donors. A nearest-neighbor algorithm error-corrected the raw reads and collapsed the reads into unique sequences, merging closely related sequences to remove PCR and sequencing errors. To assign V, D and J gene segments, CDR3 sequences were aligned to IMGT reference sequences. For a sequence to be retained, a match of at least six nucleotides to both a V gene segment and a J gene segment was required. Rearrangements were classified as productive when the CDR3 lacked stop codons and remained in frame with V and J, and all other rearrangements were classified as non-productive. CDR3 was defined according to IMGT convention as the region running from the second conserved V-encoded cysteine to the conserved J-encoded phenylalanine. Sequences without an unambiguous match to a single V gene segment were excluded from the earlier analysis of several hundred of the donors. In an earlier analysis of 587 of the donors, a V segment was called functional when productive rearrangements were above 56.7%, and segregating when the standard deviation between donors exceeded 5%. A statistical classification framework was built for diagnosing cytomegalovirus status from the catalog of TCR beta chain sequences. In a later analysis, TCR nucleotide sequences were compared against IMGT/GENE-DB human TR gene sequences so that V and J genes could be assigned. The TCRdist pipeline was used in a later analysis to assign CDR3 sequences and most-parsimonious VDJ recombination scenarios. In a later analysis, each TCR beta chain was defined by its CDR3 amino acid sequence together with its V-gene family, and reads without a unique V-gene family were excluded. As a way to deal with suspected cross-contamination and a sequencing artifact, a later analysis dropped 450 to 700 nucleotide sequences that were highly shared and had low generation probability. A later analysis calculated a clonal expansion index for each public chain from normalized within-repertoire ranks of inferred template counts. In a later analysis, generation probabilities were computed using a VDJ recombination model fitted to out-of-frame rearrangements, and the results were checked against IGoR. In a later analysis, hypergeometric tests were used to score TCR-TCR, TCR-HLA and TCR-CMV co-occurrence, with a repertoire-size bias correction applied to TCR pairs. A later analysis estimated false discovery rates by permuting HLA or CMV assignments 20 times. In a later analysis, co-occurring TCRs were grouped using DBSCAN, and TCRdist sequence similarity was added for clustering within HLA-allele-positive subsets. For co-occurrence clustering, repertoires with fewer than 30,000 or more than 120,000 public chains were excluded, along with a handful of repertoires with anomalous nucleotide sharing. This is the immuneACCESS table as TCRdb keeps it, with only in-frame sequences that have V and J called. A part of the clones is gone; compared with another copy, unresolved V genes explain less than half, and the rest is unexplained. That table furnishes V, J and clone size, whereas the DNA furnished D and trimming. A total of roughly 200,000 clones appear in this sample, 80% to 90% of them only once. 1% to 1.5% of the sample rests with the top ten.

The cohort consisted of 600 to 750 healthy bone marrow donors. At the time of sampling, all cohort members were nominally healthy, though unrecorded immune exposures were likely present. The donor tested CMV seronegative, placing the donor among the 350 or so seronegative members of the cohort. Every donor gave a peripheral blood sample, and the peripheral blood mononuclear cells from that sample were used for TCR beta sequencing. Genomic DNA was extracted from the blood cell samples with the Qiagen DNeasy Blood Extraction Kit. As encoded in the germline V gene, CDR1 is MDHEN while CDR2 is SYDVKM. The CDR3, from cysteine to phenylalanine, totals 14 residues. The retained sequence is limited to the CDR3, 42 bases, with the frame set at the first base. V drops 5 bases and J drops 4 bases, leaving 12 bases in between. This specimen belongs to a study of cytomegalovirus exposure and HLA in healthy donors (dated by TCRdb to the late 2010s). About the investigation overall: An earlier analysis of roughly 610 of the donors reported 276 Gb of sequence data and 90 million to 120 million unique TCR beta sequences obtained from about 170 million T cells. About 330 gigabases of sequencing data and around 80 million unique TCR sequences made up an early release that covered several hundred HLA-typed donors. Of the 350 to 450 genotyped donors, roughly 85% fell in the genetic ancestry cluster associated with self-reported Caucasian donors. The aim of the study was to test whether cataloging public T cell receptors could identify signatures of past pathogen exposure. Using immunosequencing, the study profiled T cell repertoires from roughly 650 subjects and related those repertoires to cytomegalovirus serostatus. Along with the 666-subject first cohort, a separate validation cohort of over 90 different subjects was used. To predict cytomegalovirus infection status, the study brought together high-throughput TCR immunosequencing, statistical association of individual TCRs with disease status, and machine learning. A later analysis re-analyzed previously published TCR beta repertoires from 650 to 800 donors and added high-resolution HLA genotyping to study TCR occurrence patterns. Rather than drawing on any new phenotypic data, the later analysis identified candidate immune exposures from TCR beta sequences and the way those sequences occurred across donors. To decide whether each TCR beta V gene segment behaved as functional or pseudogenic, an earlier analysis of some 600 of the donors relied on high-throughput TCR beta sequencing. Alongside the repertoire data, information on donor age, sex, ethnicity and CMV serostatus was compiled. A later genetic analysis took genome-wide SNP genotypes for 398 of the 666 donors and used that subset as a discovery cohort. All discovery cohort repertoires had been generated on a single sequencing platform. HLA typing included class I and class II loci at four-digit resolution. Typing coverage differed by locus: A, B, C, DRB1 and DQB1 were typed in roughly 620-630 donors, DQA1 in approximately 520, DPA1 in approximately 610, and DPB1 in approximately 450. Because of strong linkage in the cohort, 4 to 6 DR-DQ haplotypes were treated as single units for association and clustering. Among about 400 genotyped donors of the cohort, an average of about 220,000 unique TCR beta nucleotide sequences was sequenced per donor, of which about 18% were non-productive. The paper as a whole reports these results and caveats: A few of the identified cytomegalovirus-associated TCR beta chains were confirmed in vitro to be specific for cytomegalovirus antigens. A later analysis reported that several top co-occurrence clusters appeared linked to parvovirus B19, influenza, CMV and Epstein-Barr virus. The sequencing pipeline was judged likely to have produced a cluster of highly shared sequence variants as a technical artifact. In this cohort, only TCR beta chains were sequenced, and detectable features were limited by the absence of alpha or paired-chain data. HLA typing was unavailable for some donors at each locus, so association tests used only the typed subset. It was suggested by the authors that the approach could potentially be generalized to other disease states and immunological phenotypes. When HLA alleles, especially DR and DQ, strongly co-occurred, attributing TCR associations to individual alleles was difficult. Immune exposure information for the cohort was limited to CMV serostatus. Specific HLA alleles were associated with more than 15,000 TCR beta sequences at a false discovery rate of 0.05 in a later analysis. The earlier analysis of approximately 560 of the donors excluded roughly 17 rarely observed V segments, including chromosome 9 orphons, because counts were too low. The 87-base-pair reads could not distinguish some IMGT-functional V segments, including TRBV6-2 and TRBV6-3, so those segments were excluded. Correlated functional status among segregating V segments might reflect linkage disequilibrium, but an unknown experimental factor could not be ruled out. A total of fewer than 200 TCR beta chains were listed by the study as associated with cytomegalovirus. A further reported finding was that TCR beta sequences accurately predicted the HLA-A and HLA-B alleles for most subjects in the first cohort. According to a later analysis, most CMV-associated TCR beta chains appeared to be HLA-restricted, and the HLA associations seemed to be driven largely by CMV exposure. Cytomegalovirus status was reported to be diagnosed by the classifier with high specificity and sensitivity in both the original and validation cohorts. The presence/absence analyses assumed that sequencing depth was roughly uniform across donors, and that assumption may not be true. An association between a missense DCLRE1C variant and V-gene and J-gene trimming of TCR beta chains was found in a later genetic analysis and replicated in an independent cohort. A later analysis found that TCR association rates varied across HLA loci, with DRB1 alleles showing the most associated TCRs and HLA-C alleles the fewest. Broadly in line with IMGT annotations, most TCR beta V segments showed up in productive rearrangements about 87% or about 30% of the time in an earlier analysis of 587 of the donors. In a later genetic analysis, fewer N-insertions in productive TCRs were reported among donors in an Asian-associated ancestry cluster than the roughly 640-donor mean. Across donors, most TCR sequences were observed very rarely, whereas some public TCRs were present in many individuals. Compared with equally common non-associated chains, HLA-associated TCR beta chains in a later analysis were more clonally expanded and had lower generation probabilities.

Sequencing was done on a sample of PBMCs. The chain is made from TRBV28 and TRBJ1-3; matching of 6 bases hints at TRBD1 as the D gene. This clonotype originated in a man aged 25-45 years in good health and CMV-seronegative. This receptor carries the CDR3 CASSHGTHGNTIYF. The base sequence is TGTGCCAGCAGTCACGGGACACACGGAAACACCATATATTTT.